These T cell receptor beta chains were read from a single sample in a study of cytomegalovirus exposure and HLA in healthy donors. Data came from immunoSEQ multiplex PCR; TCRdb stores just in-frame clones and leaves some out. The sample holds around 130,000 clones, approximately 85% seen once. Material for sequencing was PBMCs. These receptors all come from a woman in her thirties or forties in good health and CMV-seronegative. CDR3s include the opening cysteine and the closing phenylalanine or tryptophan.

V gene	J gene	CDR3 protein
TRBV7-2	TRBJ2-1	CASSLVAGPEQFF
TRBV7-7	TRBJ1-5	CASSGHDQPQHF
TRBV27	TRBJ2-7	CASSLDRDRGSYEQYF
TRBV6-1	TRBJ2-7	CASSEGRTAPYEQYF
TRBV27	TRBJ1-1	CASSPGPGFYTEAFF
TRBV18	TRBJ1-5	CASSPRTDQPQHF
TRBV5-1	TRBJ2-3	CASSLEGGPAQSQYF
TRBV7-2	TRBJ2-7	CASRPGTSGYEQYF
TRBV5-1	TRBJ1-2	CASSNRAGYGYTF
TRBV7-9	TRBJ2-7	CSSSPSLAGVRDEQYF
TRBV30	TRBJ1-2	CAWNRVYGYTF
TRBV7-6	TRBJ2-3	CASSLGLAADTQYF
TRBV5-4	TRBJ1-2	CASSKENYGYTF
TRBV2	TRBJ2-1	CASSGPAGGVNEQFF